The present T cell receptor (beta chain) was sequenced within a study of beta chain features in type 1 diabetes. At the level of the study: Across every sample, some 110 million sorted cells were examined in total. Study-wide results and caveats: TCRB CDR3s were moderately but significantly shorter in Type 1 diabetes patients in all four CD4+ subsets. Possible PCR preference for shorter templates applied equally to patients and controls.

Every bit of the isolated RNA underwent reverse transcription, so sequencing read expressed TCRB transcripts. Assay: immunoSEQ multiplex PCR; the TCRdb copy retains only in-frame clones and omits some. The data show under 300,000 clones, with 16% seen just once and 0.07% to 0.095% held by the top ten. Using CD45RO/CCR7/CD25/CD127/CD95/CD27, CD4+ naive, central memory, regulatory and stem cell-like memory cells were sorted. There are a few counts of this clone. The antigen is unknown. This receptor was taken from a man aged 25-45 years with type 1 diabetes. Sequencing used naive CD4+ T cells from blood.

The CDR3 protein is CASSEDSNEQFF. CDR3 sequence (DNA): TGTGCCAGCAGCGAGGACAGCAATGAGCAGTTCTTC. This chain links TRBV25-1 with TRBJ2-1; D may be TRBD1 (6 bases). There are 12 residues in the CDR3. V shed 6 bases and J shed 6 bases, with 9 bases lying between them. Germline CDR1 and CDR2: MGHDK and SYGVNS.